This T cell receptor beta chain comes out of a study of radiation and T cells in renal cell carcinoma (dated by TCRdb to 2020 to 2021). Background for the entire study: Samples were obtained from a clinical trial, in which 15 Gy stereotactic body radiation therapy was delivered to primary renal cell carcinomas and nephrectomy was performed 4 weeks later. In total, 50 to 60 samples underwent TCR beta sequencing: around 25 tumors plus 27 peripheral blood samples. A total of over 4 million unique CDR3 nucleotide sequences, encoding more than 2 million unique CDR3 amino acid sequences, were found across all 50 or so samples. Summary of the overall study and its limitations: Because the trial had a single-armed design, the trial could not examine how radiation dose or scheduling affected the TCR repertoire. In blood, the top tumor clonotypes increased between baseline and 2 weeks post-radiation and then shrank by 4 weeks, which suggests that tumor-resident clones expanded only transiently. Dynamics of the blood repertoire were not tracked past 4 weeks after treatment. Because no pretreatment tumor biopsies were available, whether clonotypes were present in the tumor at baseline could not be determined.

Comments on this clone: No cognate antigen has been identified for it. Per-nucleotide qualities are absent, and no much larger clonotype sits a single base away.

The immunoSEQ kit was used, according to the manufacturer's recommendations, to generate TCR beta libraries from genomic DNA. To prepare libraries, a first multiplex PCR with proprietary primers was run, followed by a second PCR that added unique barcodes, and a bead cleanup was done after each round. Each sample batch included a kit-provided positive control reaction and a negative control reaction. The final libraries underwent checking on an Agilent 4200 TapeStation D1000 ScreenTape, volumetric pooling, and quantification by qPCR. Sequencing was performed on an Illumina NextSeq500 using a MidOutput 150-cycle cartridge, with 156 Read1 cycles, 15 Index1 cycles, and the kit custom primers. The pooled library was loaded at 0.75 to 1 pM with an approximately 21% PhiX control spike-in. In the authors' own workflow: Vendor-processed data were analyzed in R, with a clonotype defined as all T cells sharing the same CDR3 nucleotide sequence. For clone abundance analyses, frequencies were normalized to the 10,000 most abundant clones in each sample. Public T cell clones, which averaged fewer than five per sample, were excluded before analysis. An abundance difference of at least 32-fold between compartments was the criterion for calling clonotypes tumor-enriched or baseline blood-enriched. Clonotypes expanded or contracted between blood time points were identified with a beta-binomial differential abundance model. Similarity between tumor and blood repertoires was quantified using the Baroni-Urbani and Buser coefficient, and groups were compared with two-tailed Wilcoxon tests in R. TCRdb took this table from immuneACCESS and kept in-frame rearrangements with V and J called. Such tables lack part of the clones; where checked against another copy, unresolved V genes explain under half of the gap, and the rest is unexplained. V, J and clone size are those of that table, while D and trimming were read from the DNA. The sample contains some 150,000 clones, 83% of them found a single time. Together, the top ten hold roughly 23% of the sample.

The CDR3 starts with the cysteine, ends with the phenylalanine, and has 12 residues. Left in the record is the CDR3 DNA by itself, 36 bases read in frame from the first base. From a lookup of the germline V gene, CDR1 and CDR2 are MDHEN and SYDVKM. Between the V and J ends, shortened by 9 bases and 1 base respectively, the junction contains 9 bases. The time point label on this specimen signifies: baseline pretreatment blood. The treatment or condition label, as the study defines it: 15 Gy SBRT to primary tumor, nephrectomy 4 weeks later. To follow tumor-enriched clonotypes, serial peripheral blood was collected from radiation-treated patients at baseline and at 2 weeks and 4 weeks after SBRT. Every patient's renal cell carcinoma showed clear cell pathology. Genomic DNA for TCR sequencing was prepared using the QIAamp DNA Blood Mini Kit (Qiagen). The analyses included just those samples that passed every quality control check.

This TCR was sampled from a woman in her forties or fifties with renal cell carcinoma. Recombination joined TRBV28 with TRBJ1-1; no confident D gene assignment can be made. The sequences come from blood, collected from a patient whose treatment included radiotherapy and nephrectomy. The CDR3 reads CASLEANTEAFF. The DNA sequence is TGTGCCAGTCTGGAGGCGAACACTGAAGCTTTCTTT. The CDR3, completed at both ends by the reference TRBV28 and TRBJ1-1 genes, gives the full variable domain DVKVTQSSRYLVKRTGEKVFLECVQDMDHENMFWYRQDPGLGLRLIYFSYDVKMKEKGDIPEGYSVSREKKERFSLILESASTNQTSMYLCASLEANTEAFFGQGTRLTVV.